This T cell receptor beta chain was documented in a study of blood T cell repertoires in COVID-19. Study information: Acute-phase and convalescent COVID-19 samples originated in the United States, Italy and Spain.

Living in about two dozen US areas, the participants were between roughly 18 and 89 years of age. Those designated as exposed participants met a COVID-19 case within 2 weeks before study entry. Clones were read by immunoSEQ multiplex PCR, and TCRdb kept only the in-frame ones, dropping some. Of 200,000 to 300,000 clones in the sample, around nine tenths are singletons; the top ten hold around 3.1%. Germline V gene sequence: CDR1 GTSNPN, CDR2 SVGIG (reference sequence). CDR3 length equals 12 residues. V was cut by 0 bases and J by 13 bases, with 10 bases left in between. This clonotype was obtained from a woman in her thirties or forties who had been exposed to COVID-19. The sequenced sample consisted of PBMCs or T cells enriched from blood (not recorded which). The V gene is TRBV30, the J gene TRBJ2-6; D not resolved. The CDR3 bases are TGTGCCTGGAGTGTCACAAGAGGAGTCCTGACTTTC. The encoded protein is CAWSVTRGVLTF.